The 27 T cell receptor beta chains in this list originate from one sample, sequenced in a study of blood T cell repertoires in COVID-19. Libraries were prepared by immunoSEQ multiplex PCR; TCRdb keeps only in-frame clonotypes and omits some of them. The sample shows 410,000 or so clones, 86% of them seen only once. The sequencing input was peripheral blood. The receptors derive from a young woman with active or convalescent COVID-19.

V gene TRBV5-1 combines with J gene TRBJ2-3; the match to TRBD2 covers 9 bases. This CDR3 has 17 residues. Germline-derived CDR1 and CDR2 are SGHRS and YFSETQ. J gave up 2 bases and V 0 bases, and 7 bases lay outside the gene matches. The CDR3 spells CASSLEGLAGDTDTQYF. CDR3 DNA: TGCGCCAGCAGCTTGGAGGGGTTAGCGGGGGACACAGATACGCAGTATTTT. Using reference TRBV5-1 and TRBJ2-3 for the parts outside the CDR3, the full variable domain is KAGVTQTPRYLIKTRGQQVTLSCSPISGHRSVSWYQQTPGQGLQFLFEYFSETQRNKGNFPGRFSGRQFSNSRSEMNVSTLELGDSALYLCASSLEGLAGDTDTQYFGPGTRLTVL.

This rearrangement joins TRBV5-6 to TRBJ1-5; 9 nucleotides align to TRBD1. CDR1 is SGHDT, CDR2 YYEEEE, per germline. The CDR3 has 15 residues. Trimming cost V 0 bases and J 9 bases; bases outside gene matches: 7. The chain's CDR3 is CASSLGTGDSRPQHF. Here the CDR3 DNA reads TGTGCCAGCAGCTTGGGGACAGGGGATTCTCGGCCCCAGCATTTT.

On this clone itself: At one boundary the junction diverges from the germline segment, which might be a read error. V gene TRBV11-2 combines with J gene TRBJ1-2, with D unresolved. The CDR3 has 13 amino acids. Germline-derived CDR1 and CDR2 are SGHAT and FQNNGV. The CDR3 bases are TGTGCCAGCAGCTTAAGGACTGCTCCGGTCCTGGCCTTC. Its protein is CASSLRTAPVLAF.

The chain uses TRBV5-4 and TRBJ2-7; the match to TRBD1 covers 9 bases. This CDR3 contains 14 residues. V gave up 4 bases and J gave up 5 bases; unmatched junction bases: 7. Germline CDR1 and CDR2: SGHNT and YYREEE (reference sequence). The CDR3 protein is CASSLDRGGHEQYF. The DNA of the CDR3 is TGTGCCAGCAGCCTGGACAGGGGAGGCCACGAGCAGTACTTC.

The chain joins TRBV4-1 to TRBJ2-5, with 7 bases matching TRBD2. The CDR3 is 12 residues long. The J segment lost 5 bases and the V segment lost 6 bases, leaving 3 bases of the junction unmatched. Germline-derived CDR1 and CDR2 are MGHRA and YSYEKL. The CDR3 coding sequence is TGCGCCAGCAGTGACGGGGGGGAGACCCAGTACTTC. Protein product: CASSDGGETQYF.

A few counts support this clone. The chain carries TRBV7-9 and TRBJ1-1, with a tentative D call TRBD1 (6 bases). This CDR3 comprises 16 residues. Germline-derived CDR1 and CDR2 are SEHNR and FQNEAQ (reference sequence). V was clipped by 1 base and J by 1 base, with 13 bases between them. Here the CDR3 reads CASSLEWDTSNTEAFF. CDR3 nucleotide sequence: TGTGCCAGCAGCTTAGAGTGGGACACATCGAACACTGAAGCTTTCTTT.

This clone was counted only a few times. The rearrangement links TRBV6-5 to TRBJ1-1, with no clear D. Trimming removed 0 bases from V and 0 bases from J, with 8 bases in between. The CDR3 length is 15 residues. Germline lookup yields CDR1 MNHEY and CDR2 SVGAGI. CDR3 region: CASSYSWEMNTEAFF. The CDR3 DNA reads as TGTGCCAGCAGTTACTCTTGGGAGATGAACACTGAAGCTTTCTTT.

As for this clone: Other DNA sequences in this sample translate to the same CDR3. This chain joins TRBV7-2 and TRBJ2-1, with TRBD1 matching over 7 bases. J was trimmed by 2 bases and V by 1 base; bases with no gene match: 2. CDR3 size: 15 residues. CDR1 SGHTA and CDR2 FQGNSA come from the germline V gene. The CDR3 DNA is TGTGCCAGCAGCTTAGGGCAGGGGGCCTACAATGAGCAGTTCTTC. As protein: CASSLGQGAYNEQFF.

The chain recombines TRBV27 with TRBJ1-3; 8 nucleotides match TRBD1. Germline CDR1 and CDR2: MNHEY and SMNVEV (reference sequence). Trimming at V came to 5 bases and at J to 2 bases, leaving 8 bases not matched to a gene. The CDR3 covers 16 residues. The CDR3 DNA reads TGTGCCAGCAGTATGCAGGGGGCCTCTCCTGGAAACACCATATATTTT. Translated, it gives CASSMQGASPGNTIYF.

This clone came up once. This chain connects TRBV5-1 to TRBJ2-7, with 7 bases matching TRBD2. This CDR3 spans 14 amino acids. CDR1 is SGHRS, CDR2 YFSETQ, per germline. After removal of 4 bases from V and 3 bases from J, the junction contained 7 bases not matched to a gene. This CDR3 is CASSQSGAIYEQYF. The DNA for the CDR3 is TGCGCCAGCAGCCAGAGCGGGGCAATCTACGAGCAGTACTTC.

This chain connects TRBV6-6 to TRBJ1-5; 7 positions match TRBD1. Germline trimming cut 3 bases from V and 7 bases from J; bases unmatched to any gene: 6. The germline CDR1 and CDR2 sequences are MNHNY and SVGAGI (reference sequence). The CDR3 length is 14 residues. The CDR3 sequence: CASSYGDRDQPQHF. The DNA for the CDR3 is TGTGCCAGCAGTTATGGTGACAGGGACCAGCCCCAGCATTTT.

The J gene is TRBJ2-2, the V gene TRBV19, with D possibly being TRBD1 (6 bases). From germline, CDR1 is LNHDA and CDR2 SQIVND (reference sequence). The CDR3 loop spans 15 amino acids. Trimming stripped 4 bases from V and 1 base from J, with 10 bases between. The CDR3 DNA sequence: TGTGCCAGTAGTACGGGACAAGAGAACACCGGGGAGCTGTTTTTT. This gives the protein CASSTGQENTGELFF.

V gene TRBV18 combines with J gene TRBJ1-1, with 10 nucleotides matching TRBD1. Trimming took 5 bases from V and 8 from J; bases not matched to a gene: 14. Germline V gene sequence: CDR1 KGHSH, CDR2 LQKENI. This CDR3 is 16 amino acids long. CDR3 amino acids: CASSISRDRGAGEAFF. CDR3 DNA: TGTGCCAGCTCAATCTCTCGGGACAGGGGCGCTGGGGAAGCTTTCTTT.

The chain has TRBV5-1 and TRBJ2-1; 9 nucleotides agree with TRBD1. The germline CDR1 and CDR2 sequences are SGHRS and YFSETQ. Trimming removed 4 bases from V and 1 base from J; junction bases left unmatched: 9. The CDR3 has 17 residues. The CDR3 spells CASSRTTGGFSYNEQFF. The CDR3 DNA reads TGCGCCAGCAGCAGGACCACAGGGGGCTTTTCCTACAATGAGCAGTTCTTC. Combining the CDR3 with reference TRBV5-1 and TRBJ2-1 gives the whole variable domain KAGVTQTPRYLIKTRGQQVTLSCSPISGHRSVSWYQQTPGQGLQFLFEYFSETQRNKGNFPGRFSGRQFSNSRSEMNVSTLELGDSALYLCASSRTTGGFSYNEQFFGPGTRLTVL.

This clone appeared once. The CDR3, as DNA: TGTGCCAGCAGCGCAGGACTAGCGGGGGGGGAAGAGACCCAGTACTTC. This sequence encodes CASSAGLAGGEETQYF. The rearrangement joins TRBV9 to TRBJ2-5; 15 nucleotides align to TRBD2. J was trimmed by 3 bases and V by 3 bases; bases with no gene match: 3. This CDR3 region has 16 residues. Germline V CDR1 and CDR2: SGDLS, YYNGEE. Supplemented by reference TRBV9 and TRBJ2-5, the full variable domain reads DSGVTQTPKHLITATGQRVTLRCSPRSGDLSVYWYQQSLDQGLQFLIQYYNGEERAKGNILERFSAQQFPDLHSELNLSSLELGDSALYFCASSAGLAGGEETQYFGPGTRLLVL.

The V call is TRBV3-1 (or the pseudogene TRBV3-2), the J call TRBJ2-7; TRBD1 aligns across 10 bases. Germline assignment: CDR1 LGHDT and CDR2 YNNKEL (reference sequence). This CDR3 is built from 13 residues. The trim removed 4 bases at V and 9 bases at J, leaving 6 bases unmatched. The DNA of the CDR3 is TGTGCCAGCAGCCCTCGACAGGGGGCTGTGCAGTACTTC. Its translation: CASSPRQGAVQYF.

The chain has TRBV7-2 and TRBJ2-7; 10 nucleotides line up with TRBD2. Germline loops: CDR1 SGHTA, CDR2 FQGNSA. The CDR3 length is 16 residues. Unmatched junction bases numbered 10, after V lost 5 bases and J lost 3 bases. The CDR3 reads CASSATRLAGSYEQYF. CDR3 coding DNA: TGTGCCAGCAGCGCAACCCGACTAGCGGGCAGCTACGAGCAGTACTTC.

The chain joins TRBV12-3 or TRBV12-4 to TRBJ1-2; maybe TRBD1 (5 bases). The germline V and J ends were trimmed by 5 bases and 4 bases, with 11 bases remaining between them. The CDR3 is 13 residues long. The CDR3 spells CASSRQPFYGYTF. The DNA of the CDR3 is TGTGCCAGCAGTCGACAGCCTTTCTATGGCTACACCTTC.

Points on this clone: Different DNA sequences within this sample yield the same CDR3. V gene TRBV5-1 combines with J gene TRBJ1-3, with D maybe TRBD1 (5 bases). V was shortened by 0 bases and J by 4 bases, with 5 bases between the two germline ends. This CDR3 is built from 13 residues. The germline CDR1 and CDR2 sequences are SGHRS and YFSETQ. DNA for the CDR3: TGCGCCAGCAGCTTGGACAGGGGAAACACCATATATTTT. It codes for CASSLDRGNTIYF.

The rearrangement links TRBV10-2 to TRBJ2-3; perhaps TRBD2 as D (5 bases). CDR1 is WSHSY, CDR2 SAAADI, per germline. The ends were cut back, 7 bases at V and 2 bases at J, with 16 bases in the middle. The CDR3 runs to 15 residues. This CDR3 is CASIPGRPYTDTQYF. The CDR3 region has the DNA TGCGCCAGCATCCCGGGGAGACCATACACAGATACGCAGTATTTT.

The DNA of the CDR3 is TGTGCCAGCAGCACCATAGCGGTCCCGGGGACCGGGGAGCTGTTTTTT. Its protein product is CASSTIAVPGTGELFF. The chain links TRBV27 to TRBJ2-2; D perhaps matches TRBD2 (6 bases). V lost 6 bases and J 5 bases, leaving 19 bases between the germline ends. Germline values: CDR1 MNHEY, CDR2 SMNVEV (reference sequence). This CDR3 is built from 16 residues.

CDR3 nucleotides: TGTGCCAGCAGTGACCAGTCAGGGGGCTACGAGCAGTACTTC. Residues: CASSDQSGGYEQYF. This chain joins TRBV2 and TRBJ2-7; 7 bases fit TRBD1. The CDR3 spans 14 residues. CDR1 SNHLY and CDR2 FYNNEI come from the germline V gene. Trimming took 3 bases from V and 3 from J; bases not matched to a gene: 5. Based on the CDR3 plus reference TRBV2 and TRBJ2-7, the full variable domain is EPEVTQTPSHQVTQMGQEVILRCVPISNHLYFYWYRQILGQKVEFLVSFYNNEISEKSEIFDDQFSVERPDGSNFTLKIRSTKLEDSAMYFCASSDQSGGYEQYFGPGTRLTVT.

The chain is built from TRBV27 and TRBJ1-2; 8 positions match TRBD1. Germline V gives CDR1 MNHEY, CDR2 SMNVEV (reference sequence). With V trimmed by 2 bases and J by 1 base, 6 bases remained unmatched. The CDR3 is 16 residues long. The chain's CDR3 is CASSLEVRGLNYGYTF. The CDR3 bases are TGTGCCAGCAGTTTAGAGGTCAGGGGGCTTAACTATGGCTACACCTTC.

The chain employs TRBV5-6 and TRBJ2-7; TRBD2 might be the D (6 bases). The CDR3 loop spans 13 amino acids. CDR1 SGHDT and CDR2 YYEEEE come from the germline V gene. V lost 1 base to trimming and J lost 6 bases, with 11 bases between them. In DNA form, the CDR3 reads TGTGCCAGCAGCTTGTCAGACGGGGGCGAGCAGTACTTC. It translates to CASSLSDGGEQYF.

The gene calls are TRBV5-6 and TRBJ1-3; weak D call: TRBD1 (5 bases). V shed 5 bases and J shed 4 bases, with 13 bases lying between them. CDR1 is SGHDT and CDR2 is YYEEEE in the germline V gene. The CDR3 is made up of 14 amino acids. The CDR3 here is CASSPGLSGNTIYF. The CDR3 DNA reads as TGTGCCAGCAGTCCAGGGTTATCGGGAAACACCATATATTTT. The whole variable domain, remainder taken from reference TRBV5-6 and TRBJ1-3, is DAGVTQSPTHLIKTRGQQVTLRCSPKSGHDTVSWYQQALGQGPQFIFQYYEEEERQRGNFPDRFSGHQFPNYSSELNVNALLLGDSALYLCASSPGLSGNTIYFGEGSWLTVV.

The chain carries TRBV4-2 and TRBJ2-3, with 11 positions matching TRBD2. Per germline, CDR1 LGHNA and CDR2 YNFKEQ. The CDR3 spans 15 residues. V was clipped by 0 bases and J by 4 bases; unmatched bases: 0. The DNA of the CDR3 is TGTGCCAGCAGCCAAGATAGCGGGGGGGCAGATACGCAGTATTTT. Amino acid sequence: CASSQDSGGADTQYF.

The chain carries TRBV25-1 and TRBJ1-4; 7 positions match TRBD1. Germline values: CDR1 MGHDK, CDR2 SYGVNS. There are 13 residues in the CDR3. V gave up 7 bases and J gave up 4 bases; unmatched junction bases: 3. As DNA, the CDR3 is TGTGCCAGCAAGGGGGCTGTTAATGAAAAACTGTTTTTT. This translates into CASKGAVNEKLFF.